The 26 T cell receptor beta chains in this list originate from one sample, sequenced in a study of T cells after yellow fever vaccination. Using its own MiXCR run on the 5' RACE reads, TCRdb lists one record per CDR3 protein. The sample lists a few hundred thousand distinct CDR3 sequences; about 7.8% were seen once. The material sequenced was PBMCs, taken about 49 days after the first yellow fever vaccination. These receptor sequences come from a man between 18 and 29 years old who received the YFV17D yellow fever vaccine.

V and J are TRBV2 and TRBJ2-3; 9 nucleotides align to TRBD2. This CDR3 has 14 residues. Germline V gene sequence: CDR1 SNHLY, CDR2 FYNNEI. J gave up 1 base and V 6 bases, and 2 bases lay outside the gene matches. The CDR3, as DNA: TGTGCCAGCAGGTGGACTAGCGGCACAGATACGCAGTATTTT. This gives the protein CASRWTSGTDTQYF. The entire variable domain, with the rest obtained from reference TRBV2 and TRBJ2-3, is as follows: EPEVTQTPSHQVTQMGQEVILRCVPISNHLYFYWYRQILGQKVEFLVSFYNNEISEKSEIFDDQFSVERPDGSNFTLKIRSTKLEDSAMYFCASRWTSGTDTQYFGPGTRLTVL.

At least ten counts were recorded for this clonotype. The chain is built from TRBV4-3 and TRBJ2-5; D is unclear. CDR3 size: 13 residues. The germline V and J ends were trimmed by 0 bases and 5 bases, with 7 bases remaining between them. Germline V gene lookup returns CDR1 LGHNA and CDR2 YSLEER. CDR3 sequence: CASSQDIWETQYF. The CDR3, as DNA: TGCGCCAGCAGCCAAGATATTTGGGAGACCCAGTACTTC.

At least ten counts were recorded for this clonotype. The chain employs TRBV12-3 or TRBV12-4 and TRBJ2-2; D is unclear. CDR3 size: 12 residues. Trimming cost V 7 bases and J 2 bases, with 5 bases left between them. The CDR3 spells CASTPNTGELFF. The CDR3 nucleotides read TGTGCCAGCACCCCCAACACCGGGGAGCTGTTTTTT.

This chain links TRBV30 with TRBJ2-4; D is unclear. The germline CDR1 and CDR2 sequences are GTSNPN and SVGIG (reference sequence). The V and J ends lost 1 base and 0 bases respectively, with 4 bases between them. The CDR3 spans 13 residues. The CDR3 DNA sequence: TGTGCCTGGAGTGGGTTAGCCAAAAACATTCAGTACTTC. Translation: CAWSGLAKNIQYF.

The V and J genes are TRBV5-1 and TRBJ2-5; 7 nucleotides agree with TRBD2. Trimming removed 2 bases from V and 5 bases from J; junction bases left unmatched: 12. Germline loops: CDR1 SGHRS, CDR2 YFSETQ. This CDR3 has 16 amino acids. DNA of the CDR3: TGCGCCAGCAGCTTAGGGACGACCAGGCGGGGGGAGACCCAGTACTTC. Translation: CASSLGTTRRGETQYF. Looking up the rest from reference TRBV5-1 and TRBJ2-5 gives the full variable domain: KAGVTQTPRYLIKTRGQQVTLSCSPISGHRSVSWYQQTPGQGLQFLFEYFSETQRNKGNFPGRFSGRQFSNSRSEMNVSTLELGDSALYLCASSLGTTRRGETQYFGPGTRLLVL.

The chain has TRBV20-1 and TRBJ2-2; D is unresolved. The V end was cut by 0 bases, the J end by 7 bases, with 15 bases between. This CDR3 region has 15 residues. Germline-derived CDR1 and CDR2 are DFQATT and SNEGSKA (reference sequence). In DNA form, the CDR3 reads TGCAGTGCTAGAGATCCGTCTAGGGTAAACGGGGAGCTGTTTTTT. Translating gives CSARDPSRVNGELFF.

This clonotype was picked up a small number of times. This chain links TRBV21-1 with TRBJ2-5; the DNA was not compared with TRBD1, the D call given in the table. TRBV21-1 is a pseudogene segment. This CDR3 has 16 residues. The CDR3: CASSKVQGHDEETQYF. The CDR3 DNA sequence: TGTGCCAGCAGCAAAGTACAGGGCCATGATGAGGAGACCCAGTACTTC.

This clonotype was observed at least ten times. The chain combines TRBV3-1 with TRBJ2-2; 10 bases match TRBD1. Germline lookup yields CDR1 LGHDT and CDR2 YNNKEL (reference sequence). V dropped 4 bases and J dropped 8; count of bases not matched to a gene: 7. The CDR3 has 15 residues. DNA for the CDR3: TGTGCCAGCAGCCCAAGGACAGGGGGTGATGGGGAGCTGTTTTTT. This encodes CASSPRTGGDGELFF. The entire variable domain, with the rest obtained from reference TRBV3-1 and TRBJ2-2, is as follows: DTAVSQTPKYLVTQMGNDKSIKCEQNLGHDTMYWYKQDSKKFLKIMFSYNNKELIINETVPNRFSPKSPDKAHLNLHINSLELGDSAVYFCASSPRTGGDGELFFGEGSRLTVL.

This clonotype turned up a few times. J is TRBJ2-2 and V is TRBV4-3; D remains ambiguous. CDR1 and CDR2 from the germline V gene are LGHNA and YSLEER. The CDR3 runs 17 residues. V was cut by 0 bases and J by 5 bases, with 16 bases left in between. CDR3 nucleotide sequence: TGCGCCAGCAGCCAAGAATGGATCCAGAAAGGGACCGGGGAGCTGTTTTTT. Encoded protein: CASSQEWIQKGTGELFF.

This chain links TRBV20-1 with TRBJ2-3; TRBD2 might be the D (6 bases). V was pared by 6 bases and J by 4 bases, with 20 bases between. CDR1 DFQATT and CDR2 SNEGSKA come from the germline V gene (reference sequence). This CDR3 is built from 15 residues. DNA of the CDR3: TGCAGTGCGGGGGGACTTTCTGTTTTGGCAGATACGCAGTATTTT. Its translation: CSAGGLSVLADTQYF.

There are a few counts of this clonotype. The chain couples TRBV15 to TRBJ2-2; possible D gene TRBD2, 6 bases. This CDR3 region has 14 residues. V dropped 5 bases and J dropped 4 bases, with 11 bases sitting between them. The germline gives CDR1 LNHNV, CDR2 YYDKDF (reference sequence). DNA of the CDR3: TGTGCCACCAGCGACCTGGGGGGCACCGGGGAGCTGTTTTTT. Translation: CATSDLGGTGELFF.

This clonotype was observed a handful of times. This chain joins TRBV5-1 and TRBJ2-2; 7 nucleotides align to TRBD1. Germline V lookup: CDR1 SGHRS, CDR2 YFSETQ. V lost 1 base and J lost 3; bases outside the gene matches: 6. The CDR3 runs to 16 residues. As DNA, the CDR3 is TGCGCCAGCAGCTTGAGGGACAGCCCAGACACCGGGGAGCTGTTTTTT. Translation gives CASSLRDSPDTGELFF.

The table lists this clonotype with a few counts. The CDR3 region is CASSQVGTGGGYTF. CDR3 DNA: TGCGCCAGCAGCCAAGTAGGTACAGGCGGTGGCTACACCTTC. The chain is built from TRBV4-1 and TRBJ1-2, with D perhaps matching TRBD1 (5 bases). The germline V and J ends were trimmed by 1 base and 7 bases, with 13 bases remaining between them. Per the germline V gene, CDR1 is MGHRA and CDR2 is YSYEKL. The CDR3 runs to 14 residues.

The sample holds a few counts of this clonotype. The rearrangement uses TRBV20-1 and TRBJ2-7; 8 bases fit TRBD1. The V gene end was trimmed by 6 bases and the J gene end by 0 bases; junction bases not matched to a gene: 7. The CDR3 length is 14 residues. The V gene's germline CDR1 is DFQATT and CDR2 SNEGSKA (reference sequence). This CDR3 is CSALTGGISYEQYF. Written as DNA, the CDR3 is TGCAGTGCATTAACAGGGGGGATCTCCTACGAGCAGTACTTC.

This clonotype appeared many times. The rearrangement links TRBV7-2 to TRBJ2-2; D is undetermined. Germline V lookup: CDR1 SGHTA, CDR2 FQGNSA. Trimming left V 5 bases short and J 3 bases short, with 4 bases between. The CDR3 has 12 amino acids. In DNA, the CDR3 is TGTGCCAGCAGCCGGGACACCGGGGAGCTGTTTTTT. Translated, it gives CASSRDTGELFF.

This clonotype was recorded many times. V gene TRBV5-1 combines with J gene TRBJ1-1, with D uncertain. Between the trimmed V and J ends, which lost 4 bases and 1 base, there was a span of 11 bases. Germline V gene data show CDR1 as SGHRS and CDR2 as YFSETQ. The CDR3 contains 14 residues. The CDR3 spells CASSRGEGNTEAFF. In DNA form, the CDR3 reads TGCGCCAGCAGCCGTGGGGAGGGGAACACTGAAGCTTTCTTT.

Ten or more counts support this clonotype. This rearrangement joins TRBV5-5 to TRBJ2-1, with D perhaps TRBD1 or TRBD2 (6 bases each). Germline loops: CDR1 SGHKS, CDR2 YYEKEE (reference sequence). With 3 bases removed from V and 6 bases from J, the gap between germline ends came to 13 bases. The CDR3 extends over 14 amino acids. The CDR3 reads CASSWPGGGNEQFF. In nucleotides, the CDR3 is TGTGCCAGCAGCTGGCCCGGAGGGGGCAATGAGCAGTTCTTC.

This clonotype has a handful of counts. The chain is built from TRBV7-9 and TRBJ2-1; 9 bases are a match to TRBD2. The CDR3 is 14 residues long. CDR1 SEHNR and CDR2 FQNEAQ come from the germline V gene (reference sequence). The junction had 12 bases not matched to a gene; V was cut back by 10 bases and J by 8 bases. CDR3 in amino acids: CATTSGLAMYEQFF. CDR3 nucleotides: TGTGCCACCACGTCGGGACTAGCAATGTATGAGCAGTTCTTC.

J is TRBJ2-7 and V is TRBV4-3; the D is unclear. Germline CDR1 reads LGHNA; CDR2 reads YSLEER. This CDR3 is 16 amino acids long. The V end was cut by 1 base, the J end by 6 bases, with 19 bases between. The CDR3 loop is CASSQGWGQPEPEQYF. The CDR3 nucleotides read TGCGCCAGCAGCCAAGGTTGGGGTCAGCCCGAGCCCGAGCAGTACTTC.

The rearrangement uses TRBV3-1 and TRBJ2-2; D is ambiguous. The germline gives CDR1 LGHDT, CDR2 YNNKEL (reference sequence). Trimming cost V 6 bases and J 4 bases, with 9 bases left between them. CDR3 length equals 13 residues. This chain's CDR3 is CASRRTTTGELFF. The DNA of the CDR3 is TGTGCCAGCAGACGCACAACCACCGGGGAGCTGTTTTTT.

The chain carries TRBV5-1 and TRBJ2-1, with D unclear. The CDR3 loop spans 12 amino acids. Between the trimmed V and J ends, which lost 2 bases and 7 bases, there was a span of 7 bases. Germline-derived CDR1 and CDR2 are SGHRS and YFSETQ. CDR3 coding DNA: TGCGCCAGCAGCTTTAATACTAATGAGCAGTTCTTC. The encoded protein is CASSFNTNEQFF.

The chain links TRBV5-4 to TRBJ1-2, with 7 bases lining up with TRBD1. CDR1 and CDR2 from the germline V gene are SGHNT and YYREEE (reference sequence). J was trimmed by 5 bases and V by 4 bases; bases with no gene match: 14. CDR3 length: 16 amino acids. CDR3 DNA sequence: TGTGCCAGCAGCATCGGGGGACAGAGCAGATTTTATGGCTACACCTTC. It codes for CASSIGGQSRFYGYTF.

This clonotype has just a few counts. V usage is TRBV10-2 and J usage is TRBJ1-1; 8 bases line up with TRBD1. The V gene end was trimmed by 3 bases and the J gene end by 3 bases; junction bases not matched to a gene: 6. From germline, CDR1 is WSHSY and CDR2 SAAADI. The CDR3 covers 15 residues. The CDR3 DNA reads as TGCGCCAGCAGTGATTTTAGGACAGGGCACACTGAAGCTTTCTTT. Amino acids: CASSDFRTGHTEAFF.

There are many counts of this clonotype. The chain recombines TRBV7-8 with TRBJ2-7; 7 bases are shared with TRBD2. This CDR3 contains 12 residues. The V gene's germline CDR1 is SGHVS and CDR2 FQNEAQ. The CDR3 reads CASSLAANEQYV. CDR3 bases: TGTGCCAGCAGCCTAGCGGCAAACGAGCAGTACGTC.

V and J are TRBV9 and TRBJ2-2; D is unclear. CDR1 SGDLS and CDR2 YYNGEE come from the germline V gene. CDR3 length: 12 amino acids. Deletions cut 7 bases from V and 1 base from J, with 5 bases between. CDR3 sequence (DNA): TGTGCCAGCGACCAGAACACCGGGGAGCTGTTTTTT. It specifies CASDQNTGELFF.

This chain uses TRBV2 with TRBJ1-1, with D possibly being TRBD1 (6 bases). Trimming shortened V by 5 bases and J by 1 base, and 8 bases separated the two germline ends. The CDR3 covers 13 residues. Germline CDR1 is SNHLY and CDR2 is FYNNEI. The CDR3 DNA follows: TGTGCCAGCAGTAAGGACAGGAACACTGAAGCTTTCTTT. Encoded protein: CASSKDRNTEAFF. The full variable domain, with the rest looked up from reference TRBV2 and TRBJ1-1, is EPEVTQTPSHQVTQMGQEVILRCVPISNHLYFYWYRQILGQKVEFLVSFYNNEISEKSEIFDDQFSVERPDGSNFTLKIRSTKLEDSAMYFCASSKDRNTEAFFGQGTRLTVV.